This T cell receptor (beta chain) was captured in a study of T cell responses to AZD1222 COVID-19 vaccine. Study-wide background: Pooled together were second doses at about 4 or about 12 weeks. The study's findings and limits: Donors, mostly white British, included more females; clonal diversity was possibly underestimated. Just six AZD1222 recipients were seropositive at baseline.

The protocol was immunoSEQ multiplex PCR, while the TCRdb copy is restricted to in-frame clones and leaves out a portion. Found here are some 150,000 clones, just over 90% of them singletons; the top ten hold approximately 2%. The CDR3 is 15 residues long. Looked up from germline, CDR1 is GTSNPN and CDR2 is SVGIG (reference sequence). V gave up 1 base and J gave up 9 bases, with 16 bases separating them. Regarding this clone: Its antigen is as yet unknown.

The chain links TRBV30 to TRBJ1-6; maybe TRBD1 (6 bases). This TCR was sampled from an adult in good health. Source: peripheral blood, taken on day 0 of AZD1222 vaccination. CDR3 DNA sequence: TGTGCCTGGAGTGCCCGGGGGAAGGGGGGTTCACCCCTCCACTTT. Translated: CAWSARGKGGSPLHF.